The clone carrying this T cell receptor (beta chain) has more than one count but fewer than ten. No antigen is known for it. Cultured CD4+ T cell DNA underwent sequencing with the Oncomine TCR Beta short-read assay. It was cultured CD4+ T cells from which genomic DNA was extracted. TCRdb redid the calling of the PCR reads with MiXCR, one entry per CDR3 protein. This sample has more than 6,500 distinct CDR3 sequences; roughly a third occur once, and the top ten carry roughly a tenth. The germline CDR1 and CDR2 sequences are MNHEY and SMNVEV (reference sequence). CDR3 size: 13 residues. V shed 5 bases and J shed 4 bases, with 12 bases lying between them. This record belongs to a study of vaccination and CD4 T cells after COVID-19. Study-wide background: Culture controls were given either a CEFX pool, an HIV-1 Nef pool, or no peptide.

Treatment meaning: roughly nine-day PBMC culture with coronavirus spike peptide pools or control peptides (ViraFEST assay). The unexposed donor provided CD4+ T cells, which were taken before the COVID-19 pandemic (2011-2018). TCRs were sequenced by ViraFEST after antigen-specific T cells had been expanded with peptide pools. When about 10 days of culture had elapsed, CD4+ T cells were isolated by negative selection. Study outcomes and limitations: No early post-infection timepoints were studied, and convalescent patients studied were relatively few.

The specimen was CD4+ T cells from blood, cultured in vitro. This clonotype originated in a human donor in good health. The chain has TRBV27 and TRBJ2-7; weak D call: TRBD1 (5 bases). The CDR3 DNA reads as TGTGCCAGCAGTCCCATCAGACAGTACGAGCAGTACTTC. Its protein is CASSPIRQYEQYF.